The present entry profiles one T cell receptor beta chain with its context. What it binds is not known. The study drew the donors from its approximately 120-subject validation cohort, separate from the approximately 690-subject first cohort. TCRdb keeps only in-frame clones here, not all; method: immunoSEQ multiplex PCR. Counted here are approximately 120,000 clones, about 90% occurring once; the ten biggest clones make up more than 2%. These data belong to a study of cytomegalovirus exposure and HLA in healthy donors. Study-level information: The roughly 110 validation repertoires matched the 650 to 850 first-cohort repertoires in platform, a later analysis reported.

Study observations and caveats: Three chains linked to CMV were shown in vitro to be specific for CMV antigens. The tendency of first-cohort TCR clusters to co-occur in the 120 validation repertoires was identified by a subsequent analysis.

The CDR3 runs to 15 residues. Germline CDR1 is SGHRS and CDR2 is YFSETQ. V shed 5 bases and J shed 1 base, with 13 bases lying between them. Sequencing input: PBMCs. The chain recombines TRBV5-1 with TRBJ1-3; D is uncertain. The clonotype was recovered from a woman between 18 and 30 years old in good health and CMV-seronegative. CDR3 DNA sequence: TGCGCCAGCAGTAGTGTCGGGGAATCTGGAAACACCATATATTTT. Residues: CASSSVGESGNTIYF.